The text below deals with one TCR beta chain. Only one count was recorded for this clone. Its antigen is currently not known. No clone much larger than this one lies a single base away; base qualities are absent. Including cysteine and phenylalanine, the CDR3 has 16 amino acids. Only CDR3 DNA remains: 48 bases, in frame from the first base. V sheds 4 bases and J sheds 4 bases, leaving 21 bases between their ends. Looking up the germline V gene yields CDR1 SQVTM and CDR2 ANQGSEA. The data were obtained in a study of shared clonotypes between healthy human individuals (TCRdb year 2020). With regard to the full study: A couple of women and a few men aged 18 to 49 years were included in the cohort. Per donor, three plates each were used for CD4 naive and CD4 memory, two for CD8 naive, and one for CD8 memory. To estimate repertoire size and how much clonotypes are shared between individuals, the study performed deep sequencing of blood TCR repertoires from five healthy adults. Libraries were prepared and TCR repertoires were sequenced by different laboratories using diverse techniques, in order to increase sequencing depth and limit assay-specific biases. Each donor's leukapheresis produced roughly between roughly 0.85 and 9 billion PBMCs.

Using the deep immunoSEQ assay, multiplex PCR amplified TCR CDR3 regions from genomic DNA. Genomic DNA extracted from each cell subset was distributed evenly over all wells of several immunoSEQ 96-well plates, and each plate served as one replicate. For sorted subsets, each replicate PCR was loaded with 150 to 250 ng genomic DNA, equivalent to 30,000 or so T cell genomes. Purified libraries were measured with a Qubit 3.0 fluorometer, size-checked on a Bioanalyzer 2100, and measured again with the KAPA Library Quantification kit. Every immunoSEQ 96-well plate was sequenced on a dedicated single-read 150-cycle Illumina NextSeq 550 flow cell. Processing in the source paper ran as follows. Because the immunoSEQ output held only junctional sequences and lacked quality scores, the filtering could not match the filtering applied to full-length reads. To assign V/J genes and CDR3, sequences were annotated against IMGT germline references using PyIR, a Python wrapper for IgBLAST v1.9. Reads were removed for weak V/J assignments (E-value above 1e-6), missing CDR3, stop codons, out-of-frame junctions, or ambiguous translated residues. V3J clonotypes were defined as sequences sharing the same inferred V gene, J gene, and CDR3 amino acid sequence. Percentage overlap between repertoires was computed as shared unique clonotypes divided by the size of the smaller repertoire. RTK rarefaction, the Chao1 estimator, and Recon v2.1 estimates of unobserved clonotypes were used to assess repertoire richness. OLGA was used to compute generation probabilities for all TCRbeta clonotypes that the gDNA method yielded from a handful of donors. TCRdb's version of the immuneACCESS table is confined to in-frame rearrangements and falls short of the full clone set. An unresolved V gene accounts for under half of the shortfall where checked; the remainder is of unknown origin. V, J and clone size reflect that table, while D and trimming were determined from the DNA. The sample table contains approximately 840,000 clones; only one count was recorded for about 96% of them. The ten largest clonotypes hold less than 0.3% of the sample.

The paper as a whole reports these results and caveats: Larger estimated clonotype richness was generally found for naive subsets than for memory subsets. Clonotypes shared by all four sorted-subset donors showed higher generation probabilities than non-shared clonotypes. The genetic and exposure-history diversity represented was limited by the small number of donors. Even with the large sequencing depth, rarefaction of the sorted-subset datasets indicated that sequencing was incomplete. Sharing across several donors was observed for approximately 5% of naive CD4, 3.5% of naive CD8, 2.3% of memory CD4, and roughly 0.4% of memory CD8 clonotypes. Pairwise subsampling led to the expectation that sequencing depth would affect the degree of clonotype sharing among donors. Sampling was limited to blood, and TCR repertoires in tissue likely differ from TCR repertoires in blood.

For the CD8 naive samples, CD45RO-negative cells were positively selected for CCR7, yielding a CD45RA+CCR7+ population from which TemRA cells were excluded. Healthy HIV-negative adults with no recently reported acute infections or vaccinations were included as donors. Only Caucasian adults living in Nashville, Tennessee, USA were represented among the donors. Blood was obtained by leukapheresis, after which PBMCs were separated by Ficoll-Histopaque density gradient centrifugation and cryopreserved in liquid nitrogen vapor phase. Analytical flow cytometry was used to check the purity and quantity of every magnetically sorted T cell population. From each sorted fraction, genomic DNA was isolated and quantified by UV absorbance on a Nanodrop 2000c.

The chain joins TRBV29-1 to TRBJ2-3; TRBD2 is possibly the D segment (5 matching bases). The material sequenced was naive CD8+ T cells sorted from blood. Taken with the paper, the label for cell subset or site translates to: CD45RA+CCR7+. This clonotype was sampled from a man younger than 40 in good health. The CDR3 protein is CSVGPRATGRADTQYF. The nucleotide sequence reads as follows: TGCAGCGTTGGGCCGAGGGCTACCGGGCGTGCAGATACGCAGTATTTT.